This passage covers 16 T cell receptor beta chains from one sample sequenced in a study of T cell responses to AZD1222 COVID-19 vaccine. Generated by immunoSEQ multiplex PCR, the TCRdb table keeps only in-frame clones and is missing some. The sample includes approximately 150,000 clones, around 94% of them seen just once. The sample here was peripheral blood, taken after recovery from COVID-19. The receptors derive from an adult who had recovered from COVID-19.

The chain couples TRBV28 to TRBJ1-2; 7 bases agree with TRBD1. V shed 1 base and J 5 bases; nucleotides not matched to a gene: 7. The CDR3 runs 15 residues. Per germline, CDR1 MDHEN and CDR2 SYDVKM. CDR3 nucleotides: TGTGCCAGCAGTTTATTGGTCAGGGGGAGGTATGGCTACACCTTC. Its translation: CASSLLVRGRYGYTF.

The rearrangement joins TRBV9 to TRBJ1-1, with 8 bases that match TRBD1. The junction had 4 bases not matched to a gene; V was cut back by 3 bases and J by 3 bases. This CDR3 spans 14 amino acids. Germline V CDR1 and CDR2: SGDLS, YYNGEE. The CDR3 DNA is TGTGCCAGCAGCGAGGACAGGGAGGACACTGAAGCTTTCTTT. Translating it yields CASSEDREDTEAFF.

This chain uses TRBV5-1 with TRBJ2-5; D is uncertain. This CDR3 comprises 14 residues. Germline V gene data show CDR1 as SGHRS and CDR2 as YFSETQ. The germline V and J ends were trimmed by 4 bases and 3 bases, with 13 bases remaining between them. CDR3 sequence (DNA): TGCGCCAGCAGCCTTGGGTTAAATGAAGAGACCCAGTACTTC. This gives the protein CASSLGLNEETQYF.

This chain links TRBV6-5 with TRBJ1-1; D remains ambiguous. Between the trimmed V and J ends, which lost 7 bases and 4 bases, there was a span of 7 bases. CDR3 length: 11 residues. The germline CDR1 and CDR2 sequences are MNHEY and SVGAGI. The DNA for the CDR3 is TGTGCCAGCAAGGTCCCCACTGAAGCTTTCTTT. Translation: CASKVPTEAFF.

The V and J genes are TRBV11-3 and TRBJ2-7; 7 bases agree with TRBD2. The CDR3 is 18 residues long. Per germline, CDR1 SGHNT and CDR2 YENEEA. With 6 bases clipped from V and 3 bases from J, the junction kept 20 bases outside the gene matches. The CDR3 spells CASSYPNFGGRAFYEQYF. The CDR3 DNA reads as TGTGCCAGCAGTTATCCTAATTTTGGTGGGAGGGCGTTCTACGAGCAGTACTTC. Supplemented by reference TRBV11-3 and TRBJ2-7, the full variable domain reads EAGVVQSPRYKIIEKKQPVAFWCNPISGHNTLYWYLQNLGQGPELLIRYENEEAVDDSQLPKDRFSAERLKGVDSTLKIQPAELGDSAVYLCASSYPNFGGRAFYEQYFGPGTRLTVT.

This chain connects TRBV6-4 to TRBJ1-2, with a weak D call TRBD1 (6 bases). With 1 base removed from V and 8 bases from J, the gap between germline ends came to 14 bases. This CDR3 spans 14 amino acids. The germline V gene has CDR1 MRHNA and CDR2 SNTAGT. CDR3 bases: TGTGCCAGCAGTGACTTCGGGGGGCTTGGAGGCTACACCTTC. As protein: CASSDFGGLGGYTF.

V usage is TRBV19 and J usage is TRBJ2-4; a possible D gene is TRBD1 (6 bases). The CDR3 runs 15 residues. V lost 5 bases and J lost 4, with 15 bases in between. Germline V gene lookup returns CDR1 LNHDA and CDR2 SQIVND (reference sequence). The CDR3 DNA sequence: TGTGCCAGTAGTTGGGGCCGGGACACTAAAAACATTCAGTACTTC. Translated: CASSWGRDTKNIQYF.

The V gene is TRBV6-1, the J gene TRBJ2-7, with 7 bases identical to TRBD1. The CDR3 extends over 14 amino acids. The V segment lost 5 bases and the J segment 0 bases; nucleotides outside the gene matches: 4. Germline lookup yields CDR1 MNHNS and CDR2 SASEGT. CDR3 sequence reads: CASSTGASSYEQYF. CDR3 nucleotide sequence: TGTGCCAGCAGTACAGGGGCGAGCTCCTACGAGCAGTACTTC.

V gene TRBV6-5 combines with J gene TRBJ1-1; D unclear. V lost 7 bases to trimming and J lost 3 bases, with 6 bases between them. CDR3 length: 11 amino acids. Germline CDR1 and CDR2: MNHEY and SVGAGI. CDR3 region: CASIGDTEAFF. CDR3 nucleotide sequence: TGTGCCAGCATAGGTGACACTGAAGCTTTCTTT.

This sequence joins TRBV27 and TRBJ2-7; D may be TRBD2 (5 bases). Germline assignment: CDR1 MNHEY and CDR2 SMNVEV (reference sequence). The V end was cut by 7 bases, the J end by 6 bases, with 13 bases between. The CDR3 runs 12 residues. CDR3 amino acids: CASTIRGSEQYF. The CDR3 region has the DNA TGTGCCAGCACTATTAGAGGGAGCGAGCAGTACTTC.

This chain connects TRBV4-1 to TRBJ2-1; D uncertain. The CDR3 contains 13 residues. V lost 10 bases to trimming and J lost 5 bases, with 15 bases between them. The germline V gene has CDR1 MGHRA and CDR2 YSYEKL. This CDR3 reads CATQKSVNNEQFF. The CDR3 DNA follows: TGCGCCACACAGAAGTCCGTCAACAATGAGCAGTTCTTC.

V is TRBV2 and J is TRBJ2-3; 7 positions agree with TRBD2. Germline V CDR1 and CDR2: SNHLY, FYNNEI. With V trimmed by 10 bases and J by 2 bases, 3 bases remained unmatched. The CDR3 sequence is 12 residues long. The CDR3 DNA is TGTGCCAAGCGGGACTTCACAGATACGCAGTATTTT. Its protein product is CAKRDFTDTQYF.

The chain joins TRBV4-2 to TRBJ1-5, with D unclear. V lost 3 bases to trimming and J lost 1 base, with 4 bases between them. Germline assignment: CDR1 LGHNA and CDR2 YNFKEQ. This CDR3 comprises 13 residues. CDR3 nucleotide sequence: TGTGCCAGCAGCCAGGGGAGCAATCAGCCCCAGCATTTT. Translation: CASSQGSNQPQHF.

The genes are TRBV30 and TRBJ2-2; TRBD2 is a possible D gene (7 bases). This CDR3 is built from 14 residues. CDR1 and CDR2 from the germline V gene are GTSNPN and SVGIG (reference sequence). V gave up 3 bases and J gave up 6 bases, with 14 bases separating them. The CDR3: CAWRKGGLSGELFF. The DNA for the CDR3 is TGTGCCTGGAGGAAGGGGGGGCTCTCCGGGGAGCTGTTTTTT. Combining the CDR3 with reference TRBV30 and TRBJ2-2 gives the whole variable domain SQTIHQWPATLVQPVGSPLSLECTVEGTSNPNLYWYRQAAGRGLQLLFYSVGIGQISSEVPQNLSASRPQDRQFILSSKKLLLSDSGFYLCAWRKGGLSGELFFGEGSRLTVL.

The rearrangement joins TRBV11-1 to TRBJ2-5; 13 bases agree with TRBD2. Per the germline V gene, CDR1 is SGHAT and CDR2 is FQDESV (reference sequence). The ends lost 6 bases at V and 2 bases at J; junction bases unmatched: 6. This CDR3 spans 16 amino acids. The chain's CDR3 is CASSPGTSGKQETQYF. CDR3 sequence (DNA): TGTGCCAGCAGTCCCGGGACTAGCGGGAAACAAGAGACCCAGTACTTC.

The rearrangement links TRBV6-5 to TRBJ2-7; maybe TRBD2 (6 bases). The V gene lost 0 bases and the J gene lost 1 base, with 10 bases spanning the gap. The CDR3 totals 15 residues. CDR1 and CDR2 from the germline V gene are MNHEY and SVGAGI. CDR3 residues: CASSYSGLGSYEQYF. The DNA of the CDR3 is TGTGCCAGCAGTTACTCGGGACTGGGATCCTACGAGCAGTACTTC.